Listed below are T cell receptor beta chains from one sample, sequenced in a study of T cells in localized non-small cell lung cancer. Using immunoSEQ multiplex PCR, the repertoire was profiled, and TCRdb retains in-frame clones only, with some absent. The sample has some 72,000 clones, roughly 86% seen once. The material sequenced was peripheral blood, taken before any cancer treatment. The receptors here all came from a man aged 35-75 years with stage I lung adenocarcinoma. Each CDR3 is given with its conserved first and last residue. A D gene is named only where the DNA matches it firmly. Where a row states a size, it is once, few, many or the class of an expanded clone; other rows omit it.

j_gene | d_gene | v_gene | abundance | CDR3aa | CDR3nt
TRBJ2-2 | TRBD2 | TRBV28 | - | CASRFLSGSSKDGSTGELFF | TGTGCCAGCAGGTTCCTTAGCGGGAGTAGTAAAGACGGTAGTACCGGGGAGCTGTTTTTT
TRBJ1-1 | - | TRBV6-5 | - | CASSYRYPEAPEAFF | TGTGCCAGCAGTTACCGGTACCCTGAGGCCCCTGAAGCTTTCTTT
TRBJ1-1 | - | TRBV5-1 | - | CASSDFVGTEAFF | TGCGCCAGCAGCGACTTCGTGGGGACTGAAGCTTTCTTT
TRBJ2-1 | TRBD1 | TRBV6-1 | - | CASSEEGQAIYNEQFF | TGTGCCAGCAGTGAAGAGGGACAGGCGATCTACAATGAGCAGTTCTTC
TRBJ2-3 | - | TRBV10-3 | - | CAISDLLGQSDTQYF | TGTGCCATCAGTGACCTCCTGGGACAATCAGATACGCAGTATTTT
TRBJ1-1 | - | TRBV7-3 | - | CASSLTLAGAAFF | TGTGCCAGCAGCTTAACTCTAGCCGGAGCCGCTTTCTTT
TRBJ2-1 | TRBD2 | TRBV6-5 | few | CASSRTSGYNEQFF | TGTGCCAGCAGCCGGACTAGCGGTTACAATGAGCAGTTCTTC
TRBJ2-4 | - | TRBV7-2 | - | CASSLARWGAKNIQYF | TGTGCCAGCAGCTTAGCACGGTGGGGGGCCAAAAACATTCAGTACTTC
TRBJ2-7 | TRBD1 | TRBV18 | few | CASSQGQGAYEQYF | TGTGCCAGCTCACAGGGACAGGGGGCCTACGAGCAGTACTTC
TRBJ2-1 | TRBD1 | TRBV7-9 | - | CASSPGTGRYNEQFF | TGTGCCAGCAGCCCAGGGACAGGGCGTTACAATGAGCAGTTCTTC
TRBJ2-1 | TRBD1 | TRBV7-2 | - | CAARRDRRQNEQFF | TGTGCCGCCAGAAGGGACAGGCGTCAGAATGAGCAGTTCTTC
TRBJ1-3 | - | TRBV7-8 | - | CASSFSSRTGIGNTIYF | TGTGCCAGCAGCTTTTCTTCGAGGACGGGAATTGGAAACACCATATATTTT
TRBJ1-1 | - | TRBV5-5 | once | CASSPGADTEAFF | TGTGCCAGCAGCCCCGGAGCGGACACTGAAGCTTTCTTT
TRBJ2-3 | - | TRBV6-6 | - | CASSPLPRSISDTQYF | TGTGCCAGCAGCCCCCTCCCCAGATCAATCTCTGATACGCAGTATTTT
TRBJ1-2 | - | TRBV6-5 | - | CATKGSQVDGYTF | TGTGCCACCAAGGGGAGCCAAGTTGATGGCTACACCTTC
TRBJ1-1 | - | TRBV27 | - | CASRGWTTNTEAFF | TGTGCCAGCAGGGGATGGACCACAAACACTGAAGCTTTCTTT
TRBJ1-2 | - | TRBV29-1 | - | CSVEEGGEGYTF | TGCAGCGTTGAAGAAGGAGGGGAAGGCTACACCTTC
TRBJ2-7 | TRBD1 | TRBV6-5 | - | CASSMDRESYEQYF | TGTGCCAGCAGCATGGACAGGGAGTCCTACGAGCAGTACTTC
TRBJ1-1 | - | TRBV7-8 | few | CASSQGGNTEAFF | TGTGCCAGCAGCCAAGGGGGGAACACTGAAGCTTTCTTT
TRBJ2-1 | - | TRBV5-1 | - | CASTTAPGITYNEQFF | TGCGCCAGCACCACGGCGCCAGGGATCACCTACAATGAGCAGTTCTTC
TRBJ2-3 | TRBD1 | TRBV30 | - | CAWSTGVRADTQYF | TGTGCCTGGTCTACAGGGGTTCGGGCAGATACGCAGTATTTT
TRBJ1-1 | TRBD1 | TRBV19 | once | CASSTDTGAEAFF | TGTGCCAGTAGTACAGACACAGGGGCTGAAGCTTTCTTT
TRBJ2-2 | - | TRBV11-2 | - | CASSPNLGGSGELFF | TGTGCCAGCAGCCCGAATTTAGGGGGGTCCGGGGAGCTGTTTTTT
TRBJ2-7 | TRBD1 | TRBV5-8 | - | CASRFWDSRLEQYF | TGTGCCAGCAGGTTTTGGGACAGCCGCCTGGAGCAGTACTTC
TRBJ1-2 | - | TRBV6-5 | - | CASGLGRWMYGYTF | TGTGCCAGCGGGTTGGGCAGATGGATGTATGGCTACACCTTC
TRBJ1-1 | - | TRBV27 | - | CASSLLFSGRVNTEAFF | TGTGCCAGCAGTTTATTGTTCTCGGGGAGGGTAAACACTGAAGCTTTCTTT
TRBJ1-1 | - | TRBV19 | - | CASSLSGDTEAFF | TGTGCCAGTAGCCTCTCCGGGGACACTGAAGCTTTCTTT
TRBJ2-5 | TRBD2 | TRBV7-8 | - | CASSRRSKTGTSGGAPRETQYF | TGTGCCAGCAGCCGCCGCTCCAAGACCGGGACTAGCGGGGGGGCCCCTCGAGAGACCCAGTACTTC
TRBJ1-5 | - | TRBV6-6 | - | CASSYGIDQPQHF | TGTGCCAGCAGTTACGGCATCGATCAGCCCCAGCATTTT
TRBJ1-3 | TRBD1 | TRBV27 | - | CASSLTYKQGASGNTIYF | TGTGCCAGCAGTTTAACCTACAAACAGGGGGCGTCTGGAAACACCATATATTTT
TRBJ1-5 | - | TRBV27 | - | CASSLSFIGDQPQHF | TGTGCCAGCAGTTTATCGTTCATAGGCGATCAGCCCCAGCATTTT
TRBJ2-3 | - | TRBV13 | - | CASSLEEGRYTDTQYF | TGTGCCAGCAGTTTAGAGGAGGGGCGATACACAGATACGCAGTATTTT
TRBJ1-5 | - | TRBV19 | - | CASGQDRNQPQHF | TGTGCCAGCGGACAAGACCGAAATCAGCCCCAGCATTTT
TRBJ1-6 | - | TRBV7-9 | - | CASSFGGGSPLHF | TGTGCCAGCAGCTTCGGGGGAGGTTCACCCCTCCACTTT
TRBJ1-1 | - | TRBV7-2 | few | CASSYRRSDTEAFF | TGTGCCAGCAGCTACAGGAGATCGGACACTGAAGCTTTCTTT
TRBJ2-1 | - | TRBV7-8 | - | CASSLDRANEQFF | TGTGCCAGCAGCTTAGACAGGGCGAATGAGCAGTTCTTC
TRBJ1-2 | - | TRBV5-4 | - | CASSATRWGYTF | TGTGCCAGCAGCGCAACCCGTTGGGGCTACACCTTC
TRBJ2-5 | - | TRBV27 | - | CASSQGHLQETQYF | TGTGCCAGCAGTCAGGGACACTTACAAGAGACCCAGTACTTC
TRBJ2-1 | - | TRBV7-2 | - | CASSPDTYNEQFF | TGTGCCAGCAGCCCAGACACGTACAATGAGCAGTTCTTC
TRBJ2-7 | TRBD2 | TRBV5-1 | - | CASSITGGTSYEQYF | TGCGCCAGCAGCATTACCGGGGGGACCTCCTACGAGCAGTACTTC
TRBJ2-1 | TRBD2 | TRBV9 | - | CASSWAASGRATNEQFF | TGTGCCAGCTCCTGGGCGGCTAGCGGGAGGGCAACCAATGAGCAGTTCTTC
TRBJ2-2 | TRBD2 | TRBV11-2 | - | CASSIIAGAAGELFF | TGTGCCAGCAGCATTATAGCGGGAGCGGCCGGGGAGCTGTTTTTT
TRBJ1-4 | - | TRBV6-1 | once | CASSPQGGNEKLFF | TGTGCCAGCAGTCCTCAAGGGGGGAATGAAAAACTGTTTTTT
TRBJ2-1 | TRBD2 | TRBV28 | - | CASSPVAGGSYNEQFF | TGTGCCAGCAGTCCCGTAGCGGGAGGGTCCTACAATGAGCAGTTCTTC
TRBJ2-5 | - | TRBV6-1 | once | CASSPRWETQYF | TGTGCCAGCAGTCCCCGCTGGGAGACCCAGTACTTC
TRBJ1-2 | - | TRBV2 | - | CASKETGVYYGYTF | TGTGCCAGCAAGGAGACAGGCGTATACTATGGCTACACCTTC
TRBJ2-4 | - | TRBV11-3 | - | CASSLGSSTVGDIQYF | TGTGCCAGCAGCTTAGGGTCGTCAACCGTAGGAGACATTCAGTACTTC
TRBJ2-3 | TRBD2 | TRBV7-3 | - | CASSFRGERTDTQYF | TGTGCCAGCAGCTTCCGGGGGGAGAGGACAGATACGCAGTATTTT
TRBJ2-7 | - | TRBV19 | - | CASSISVYYEQYF | TGTGCCAGTAGTATATCAGTATACTACGAGCAGTACTTC
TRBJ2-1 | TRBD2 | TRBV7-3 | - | CASSLLAGGGQFF | TGTGCCAGCAGCCTTCTAGCGGGAGGGGGGCAGTTCTTC
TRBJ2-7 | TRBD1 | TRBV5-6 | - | CASRKTGGSYEQYF | TGTGCCAGCAGAAAGACAGGGGGCTCCTACGAGCAGTACTTC
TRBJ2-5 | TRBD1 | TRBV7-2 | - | CASSHRDSARETQYF | TGTGCCAGCAGCCACCGGGACAGTGCCCGAGAGACCCAGTACTTC
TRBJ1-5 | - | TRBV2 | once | CASGREGNQPQHF | TGTGCCAGCGGGAGGGAAGGGAATCAGCCCCAGCATTTT
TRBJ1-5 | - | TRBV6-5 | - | CASSSGWVDSNQPQHF | TGTGCCAGCAGTTCTGGATGGGTCGATAGCAATCAGCCCCAGCATTTT
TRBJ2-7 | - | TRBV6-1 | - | CAASGPYEQYF | TGTGCCGCGTCAGGACCCTACGAGCAGTACTTC
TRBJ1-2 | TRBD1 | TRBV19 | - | CASRKGQSNYGYTF | TGTGCCAGTAGGAAGGGACAGTCCAACTATGGCTACACCTTC
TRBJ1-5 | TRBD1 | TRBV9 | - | CASSVGDRVNQPQHF | TGTGCCAGCAGCGTAGGGGACAGGGTAAATCAGCCCCAGCATTTT